This note documents a single T cell receptor (beta chain) sequence. Which antigen it targets is not known. Base qualities are not provided; no much larger clone lies one nucleotide away. The data are from a study of CD8 T cells in Susac syndrome (dated by TCRdb to the late 2010s). For context, the study as a whole: The study used repertoire sequencing to test whether antigen drove CD8+ T cell activation and differentiation in Susac syndrome.

Here is what the overall study found, with its caveats: The TCR sequencing and HLA analysis was acknowledged to have included a relatively small number of individuals.

RNA was extracted using the RNeasy kit, and about 0.5 to 1 microgram was reverse transcribed with random hexamers. The immunoSEQ multiplex PCR assay, covering 54 Vbeta and 13 Jbeta segments, was used to amplify TCR beta CDR3 regions. PCR amplification bias was corrected using a synthetic template baseline for primer optimization and computational correction. The authors' pipeline ran thus. Reads were annotated to V, D and J genes according to IMGT and were analyzed with immunoSEQ Analyzer, with only productive sequences retained. Clonality was calculated as one minus the Shannon entropy normalized by log2 of the number of productive unique sequences. For each patient and control, public and private clones were evaluated within the 100 most prevalent clones. Clones were defined as Susac-specific if absent from the healthy and MS cohorts, from around 1,000 published viral clones and from other ImmuneACCESS disease sequences. TCRdb trimmed the raw reads at Q25, called clones with MiXCR and kept productive beta chains. Identical CDR3 proteins give one entry, which carries the most common genes and DNA. V and J calls and clone size were set by TCRdb, not the authors. The sample table records about 130,000 distinct CDR3 sequences; about 94% of these occur just once. Around 0.13% of the sample is in the top ten clones.

High-throughput TCR beta sequencing profiled peripheral blood CD8+ and CD4+ T cells from healthy donors, Susac syndrome patients and multiple sclerosis patients. Multiple sclerosis controls were treatment-naive patients with stable or active relapsing-remitting disease fulfilling revised McDonald criteria. Bulk CD8+ and CD4+ T cells were purified by magnetic negative isolation, while CD8+ TEMRA cells were enriched using FACS. Blood was collected in EDTA tubes and processed within 24 hours, with PBMCs isolated through density gradient centrifugation. PBMCs destined for TCR sequencing were cryopreserved in liquid nitrogen and later thawed in a 37 °C water bath. The sorted or isolated CD4+, CD8+ and CD8+ TEMRA cells reached a purity of at least 90%. Sequencing used CD4+ T cells from PBMCs. This TCR came from a human donor with multiple sclerosis.

The CDR3 here reads CASSYGPDQIYEQYF. In nucleotides, the sequence is TGTGCCAGCAGTTACGGGCCCGACCAGATCTACGAGCAGTACTTC. Recombination joined TRBV6-5 with TRBJ2-7; no D gene can be assigned with confidence. Including cysteine and phenylalanine, the CDR3 has 15 amino acids. Here the CDR3 DNA is all that survives: 45 bases in frame from base 1. According to the germline V gene, CDR1 reads MNHEY and CDR2 reads SVGAGI. The V end loses 2 bases and the J end loses 3 bases, and a stretch of 14 bases separates them.